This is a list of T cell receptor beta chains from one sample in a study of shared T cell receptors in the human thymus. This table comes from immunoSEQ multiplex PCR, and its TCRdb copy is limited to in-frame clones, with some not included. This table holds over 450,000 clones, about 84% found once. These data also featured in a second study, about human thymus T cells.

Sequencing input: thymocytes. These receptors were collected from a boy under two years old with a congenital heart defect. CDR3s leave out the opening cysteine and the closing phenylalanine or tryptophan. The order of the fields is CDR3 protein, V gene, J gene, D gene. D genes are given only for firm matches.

CDR3aa: ASSVGEGRVNEQF
v_gene: TRBV9
j_gene: TRBJ2-1
d_gene: TRBD2

CDR3aa: ASSKPFTGVSSYNEQF
v_gene: TRBV21-1
j_gene: TRBJ2-1
d_gene: .

CDR3aa: ASSLGDRGDTIY
v_gene: TRBV5-1
j_gene: TRBJ1-3
d_gene: TRBD1

CDR3aa: ASSQATTGAYEQY
v_gene: TRBV14
j_gene: TRBJ2-7
d_gene: .

CDR3aa: ASSLGQGKYEQY
v_gene: TRBV6-5
j_gene: TRBJ2-7
d_gene: .

CDR3aa: ASSQGGREGRRQF
v_gene: TRBV4-3
j_gene: TRBJ2-1
d_gene: .

CDR3aa: ASSSTRQGSKNTEAF
v_gene: TRBV11-3
j_gene: TRBJ1-1
d_gene: TRBD1

CDR3aa: ASSEGFLVAGSQNIQY
v_gene: TRBV25-1
j_gene: TRBJ2-4
d_gene: TRBD2

CDR3aa: ASSRGAQLAGVQTYNEQF
v_gene: TRBV5-4
j_gene: TRBJ2-1
d_gene: TRBD2

CDR3aa: ASSFPGKSYEQY
v_gene: TRBV28
j_gene: TRBJ2-7
d_gene: .

CDR3aa: ASSPAPRRETQY
v_gene: TRBV6-5
j_gene: TRBJ2-5
d_gene: .

CDR3aa: ASSLSRSGRSNEQF
v_gene: TRBV27
j_gene: TRBJ2-1
d_gene: TRBD2

CDR3aa: AWSVRWGGRLAKNIQY
v_gene: TRBV30
j_gene: TRBJ2-4
d_gene: TRBD2

CDR3aa: ASSLASWWETEE
v_gene: TRBV5-4
j_gene: TRBJ1-1
d_gene: .

CDR3aa: ASSYTDRAGYT
v_gene: TRBV6-5
j_gene: TRBJ1-2
d_gene: TRBD1

CDR3aa: ASSLGLPSYEQY
v_gene: TRBV5-5
j_gene: TRBJ2-7
d_gene: .

CDR3aa: ASSQATLRGLSYEQY
v_gene: TRBV4-3
j_gene: TRBJ2-7
d_gene: .

CDR3aa: ASSWDRAYTEAF
v_gene: TRBV6-5
j_gene: TRBJ1-1
d_gene: TRBD1

CDR3aa: ASSQPGTGNTEAF
v_gene: TRBV4-3
j_gene: TRBJ1-1
d_gene: .

CDR3aa: SVEQQGAFNYGYT
v_gene: TRBV29-1
j_gene: TRBJ1-2
d_gene: TRBD1

CDR3aa: ASSSRETQY
v_gene: TRBV7-8
j_gene: TRBJ2-5
d_gene: .

CDR3aa: ASSNRAFGANVLT
v_gene: TRBV27
j_gene: TRBJ2-6
d_gene: .

CDR3aa: ATSREGRGPTYEQY
v_gene: TRBV15
j_gene: TRBJ2-7
d_gene: TRBD1

CDR3aa: ASSDPSRVGELF
v_gene: TRBV10-1
j_gene: TRBJ2-2
d_gene: .

CDR3aa: ASSLEKGPLAGGYEQF
v_gene: TRBV27
j_gene: TRBJ2-1
d_gene: TRBD2

CDR3aa: ASSPRTGESNEQF
v_gene: TRBV21-1
j_gene: TRBJ2-1
d_gene: .

CDR3aa: ASSSTAAGNTIY
v_gene: TRBV7-2
j_gene: TRBJ1-3
d_gene: .

CDR3aa: ASSHRRLGSYEQY
v_gene: TRBV6-5
j_gene: TRBJ2-7
d_gene: .

CDR3aa: AWSAWAGVGSPGNTIY
v_gene: TRBV30
j_gene: TRBJ1-3
d_gene: .

CDR3aa: ASSVAGGGGAGELF
v_gene: TRBV27
j_gene: TRBJ2-2
d_gene: TRBD2

CDR3aa: PSSQVNRPAYEQY
v_gene: TRBV4-1
j_gene: TRBJ2-7
d_gene: .

CDR3aa: ASSPSCGEKLF
v_gene: TRBV27
j_gene: TRBJ1-4
d_gene: .

CDR3aa: ASSLAGGQGKLTEAF
v_gene: TRBV5-4
j_gene: TRBJ1-1
d_gene: TRBD1

CDR3aa: ASSQDVGLSYEQY
v_gene: TRBV4-1
j_gene: TRBJ2-7
d_gene: .

CDR3aa: ASSLGLGMNTEAF
v_gene: TRBV5-1
j_gene: TRBJ1-1
d_gene: .

CDR3aa: ASSQEREGKDYNEQF
v_gene: TRBV14
j_gene: TRBJ2-1
d_gene: .

CDR3aa: ASSSSPDTQY
v_gene: TRBV11-2
j_gene: TRBJ2-3
d_gene: .

CDR3aa: ASSQVGGTEAF
v_gene: TRBV7-9
j_gene: TRBJ1-1
d_gene: .

CDR3aa: ASPLEDGGRPNTQY
v_gene: TRBV11-2
j_gene: TRBJ2-3
d_gene: .

CDR3aa: AIYVHKSSYNEQF
v_gene: TRBV19
j_gene: TRBJ2-1
d_gene: .

CDR3aa: ASSPPEGPEGYGYT
v_gene: TRBV18
j_gene: TRBJ1-2
d_gene: .

CDR3aa: ASSLVTRGAPQY
v_gene: TRBV11-3
j_gene: TRBJ2-7
d_gene: .

CDR3aa: ASSPLPGQMSEQY
v_gene: TRBV7-6
j_gene: TRBJ2-7
d_gene: TRBD1

CDR3aa: ASSQGPAGSTNEKLF
v_gene: TRBV14
j_gene: TRBJ1-4
d_gene: .

CDR3aa: ASGGGPPLEQY
v_gene: TRBV2
j_gene: TRBJ2-7
d_gene: TRBD2

CDR3aa: ASSDSGLPYNEQF
v_gene: TRBV5-5
j_gene: TRBJ2-1
d_gene: .

CDR3aa: ASSPRTSGRLYGTDTQY
v_gene: TRBV9
j_gene: TRBJ2-3
d_gene: TRBD2

CDR3aa: ASSLLASGAYEQY
v_gene: TRBV27
j_gene: TRBJ2-7
d_gene: .

CDR3aa: ASSMGTGASGANVLT
v_gene: TRBV19
j_gene: TRBJ2-6
d_gene: TRBD1

CDR3aa: ASSQGAVAPREQY
v_gene: TRBV4-3
j_gene: TRBJ2-7
d_gene: .

CDR3aa: ASSYSYPTDTQY
v_gene: TRBV6-5
j_gene: TRBJ2-3
d_gene: .

CDR3aa: ASSLGTGAAGNTIY
v_gene: TRBV11-3
j_gene: TRBJ1-3
d_gene: .

CDR3aa: AWSSGTSGENEQF
v_gene: TRBV30
j_gene: TRBJ2-1
d_gene: TRBD2

CDR3aa: ASSPDGTSYEQY
v_gene: TRBV10-2
j_gene: TRBJ2-7
d_gene: .

CDR3aa: SSDGGVSTPYEQY
v_gene: TRBV29-1
j_gene: TRBJ2-7
d_gene: TRBD2

CDR3aa: ASSLTSGRGETQY
v_gene: TRBV14
j_gene: TRBJ2-5
d_gene: TRBD2

CDR3aa: ASTQRAGANMNTEAF
v_gene: TRBV28
j_gene: TRBJ1-1
d_gene: .

CDR3aa: ASSSRTYEQY
v_gene: TRBV7-9
j_gene: TRBJ2-7
d_gene: .

CDR3aa: ASSEGGQEHQPQH
v_gene: TRBV2
j_gene: TRBJ1-5
d_gene: .